This TCR beta chain comes out of a study of blood T cell repertoires in COVID-19. Clones were read by immunoSEQ multiplex PCR, and TCRdb kept only the in-frame ones, dropping some. The sample has roughly 100,000 clones, around 84% seen once. V dropped 2 bases and J dropped 5; count of bases not matched to a gene: 2. Germline values: CDR1 SGDLS, CDR2 YYNGEE. The CDR3 sequence is 14 residues long. This sequence was found in a human donor in a cohort sampled during active COVID-19. Sequenced material: peripheral blood. V usage is TRBV9 and J usage is TRBJ2-1, with 9 bases matching TRBD2. The CDR3 loop is CASSVGTSHNEQFF. CDR3 bases: TGTGCCAGCAGCGTTGGGACTAGCCACAATGAGCAGTTCTTC.